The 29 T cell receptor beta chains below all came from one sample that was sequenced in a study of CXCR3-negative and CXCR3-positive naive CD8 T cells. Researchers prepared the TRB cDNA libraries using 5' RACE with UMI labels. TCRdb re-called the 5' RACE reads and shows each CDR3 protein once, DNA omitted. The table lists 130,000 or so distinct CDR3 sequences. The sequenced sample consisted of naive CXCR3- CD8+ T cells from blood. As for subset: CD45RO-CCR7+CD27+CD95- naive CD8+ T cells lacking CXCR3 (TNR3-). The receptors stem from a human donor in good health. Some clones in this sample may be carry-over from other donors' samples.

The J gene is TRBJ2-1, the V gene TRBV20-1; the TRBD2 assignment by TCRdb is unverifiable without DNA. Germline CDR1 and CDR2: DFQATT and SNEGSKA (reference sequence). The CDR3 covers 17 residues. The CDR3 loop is CSARSRSSGRPYNEQFF.

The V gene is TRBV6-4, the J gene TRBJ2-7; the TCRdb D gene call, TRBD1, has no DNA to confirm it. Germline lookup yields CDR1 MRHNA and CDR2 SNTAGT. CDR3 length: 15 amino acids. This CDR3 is CASSDSQGGFNEQYF.

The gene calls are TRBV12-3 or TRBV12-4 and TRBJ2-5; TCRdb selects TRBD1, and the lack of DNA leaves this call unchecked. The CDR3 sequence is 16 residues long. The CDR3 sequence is CASSLSGGGHQETQYF.

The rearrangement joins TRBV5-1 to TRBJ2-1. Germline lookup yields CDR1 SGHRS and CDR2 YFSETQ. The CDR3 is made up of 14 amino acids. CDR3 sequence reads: CASSLLSPNNEQFF.

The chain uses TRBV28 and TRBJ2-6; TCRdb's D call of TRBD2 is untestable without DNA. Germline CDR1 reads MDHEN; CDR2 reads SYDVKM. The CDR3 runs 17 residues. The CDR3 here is CASFAGALHSGANVLTF.

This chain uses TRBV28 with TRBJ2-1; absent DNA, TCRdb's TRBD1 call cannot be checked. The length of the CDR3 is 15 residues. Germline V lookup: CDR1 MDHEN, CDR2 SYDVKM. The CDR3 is CASSLGTVVYNEQFF.

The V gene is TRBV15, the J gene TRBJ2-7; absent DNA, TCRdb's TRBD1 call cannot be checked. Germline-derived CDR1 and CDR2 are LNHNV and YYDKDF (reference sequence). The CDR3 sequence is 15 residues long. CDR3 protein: CATARRTGRGYEQYF.

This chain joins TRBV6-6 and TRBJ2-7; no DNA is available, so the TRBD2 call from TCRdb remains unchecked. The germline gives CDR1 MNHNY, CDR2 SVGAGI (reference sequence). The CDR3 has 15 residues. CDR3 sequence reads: CASSYSGGSNYEQYF.

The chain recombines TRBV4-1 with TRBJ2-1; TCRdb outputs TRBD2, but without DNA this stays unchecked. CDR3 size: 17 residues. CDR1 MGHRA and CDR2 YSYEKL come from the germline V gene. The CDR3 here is CASSQGSSIGEPNEQFF.

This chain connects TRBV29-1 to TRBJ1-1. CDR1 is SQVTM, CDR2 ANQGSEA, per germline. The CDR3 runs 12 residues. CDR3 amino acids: CSVGTETTEAFF.

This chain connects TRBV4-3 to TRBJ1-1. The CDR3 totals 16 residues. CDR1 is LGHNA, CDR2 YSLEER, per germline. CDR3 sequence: CASSHVWGGVYTEAFF.

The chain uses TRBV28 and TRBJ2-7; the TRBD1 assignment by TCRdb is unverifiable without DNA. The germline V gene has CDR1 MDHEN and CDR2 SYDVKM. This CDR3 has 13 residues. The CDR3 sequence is CASSLVLQGEQYF.

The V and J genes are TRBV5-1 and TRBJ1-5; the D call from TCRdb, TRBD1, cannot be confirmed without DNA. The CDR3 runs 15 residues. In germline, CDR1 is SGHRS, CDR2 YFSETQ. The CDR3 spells CASSRDRGAHQPQHF. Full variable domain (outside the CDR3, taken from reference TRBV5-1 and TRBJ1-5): KAGVTQTPRYLIKTRGQQVTLSCSPISGHRSVSWYQQTPGQGLQFLFEYFSETQRNKGNFPGRFSGRQFSNSRSEMNVSTLELGDSALYLCASSRDRGAHQPQHFGDGTRLSIL.

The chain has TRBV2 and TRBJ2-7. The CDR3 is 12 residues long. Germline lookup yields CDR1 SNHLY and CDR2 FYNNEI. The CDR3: CASSEAPYEQYF.

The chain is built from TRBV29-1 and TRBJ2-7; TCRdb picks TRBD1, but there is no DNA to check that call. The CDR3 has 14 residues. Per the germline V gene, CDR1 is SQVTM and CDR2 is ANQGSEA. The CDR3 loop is CSVESYSGHYEQYF.

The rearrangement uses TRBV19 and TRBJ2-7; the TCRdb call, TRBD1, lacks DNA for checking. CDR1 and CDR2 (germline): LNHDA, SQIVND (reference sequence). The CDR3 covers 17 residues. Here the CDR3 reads CASSLGPPQGKVYEQYF.

CDR3 amino acids: CASSQIRDRGNEQYF. The chain employs TRBV28 and TRBJ2-7; checking the TCRdb D call of TRBD1 is not possible without DNA. The CDR3 spans 15 residues. The germline CDR1 and CDR2 sequences are MDHEN and SYDVKM. The full variable domain, in which reference TRBV28 and TRBJ2-7 provide the parts outside the CDR3, is DVKVTQSSRYLVKRTGEKVFLECVQDMDHENMFWYRQDPGLGLRLIYFSYDVKMKEKGDIPEGYSVSREKKERFSLILESASTNQTSMYLCASSQIRDRGNEQYFGPGTRLTVT.

CDR3 protein: CSVGTGLPYEQYF. The V and J genes are TRBV29-1 and TRBJ2-7; TCRdb calls TRBD1, which cannot be checked without DNA. Germline V gene sequence: CDR1 SQVTM, CDR2 ANQGSEA. This CDR3 region has 13 residues.

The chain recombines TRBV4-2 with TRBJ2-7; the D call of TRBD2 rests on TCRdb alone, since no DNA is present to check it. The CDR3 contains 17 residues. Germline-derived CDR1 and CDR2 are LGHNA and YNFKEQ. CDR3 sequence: CASSQERTSGGAYEQYF.

This chain's CDR3 is CASRGRETPYEQYF. The chain employs TRBV28 and TRBJ2-7; TCRdb selects TRBD2, and the lack of DNA leaves this call unchecked. This CDR3 contains 14 residues. The germline V gene encodes CDR1 MDHEN and CDR2 SYDVKM. The whole variable domain, remainder taken from reference TRBV28 and TRBJ2-7, is DVKVTQSSRYLVKRTGEKVFLECVQDMDHENMFWYRQDPGLGLRLIYFSYDVKMKEKGDIPEGYSVSREKKERFSLILESASTNQTSMYLCASRGRETPYEQYFGPGTRLTVT.

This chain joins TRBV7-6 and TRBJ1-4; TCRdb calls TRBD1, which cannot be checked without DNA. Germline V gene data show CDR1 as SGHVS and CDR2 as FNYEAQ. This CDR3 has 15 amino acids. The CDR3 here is CASSGRDRGRGKLFF.

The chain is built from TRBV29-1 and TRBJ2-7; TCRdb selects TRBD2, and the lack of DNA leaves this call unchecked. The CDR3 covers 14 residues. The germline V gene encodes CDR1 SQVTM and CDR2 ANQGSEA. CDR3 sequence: CSVSGTSGSYEQYF.

CDR3 in amino acids: CASRRAEGETQYF. The chain employs TRBV12-3 or TRBV12-4 and TRBJ2-5; checking the TCRdb D call of TRBD2 is not possible without DNA. The CDR3 has 13 amino acids.

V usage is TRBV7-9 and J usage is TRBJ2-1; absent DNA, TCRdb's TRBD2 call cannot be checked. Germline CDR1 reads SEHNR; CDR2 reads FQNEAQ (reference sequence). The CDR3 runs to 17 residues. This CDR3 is CASSHPPGLAGINEQFF.

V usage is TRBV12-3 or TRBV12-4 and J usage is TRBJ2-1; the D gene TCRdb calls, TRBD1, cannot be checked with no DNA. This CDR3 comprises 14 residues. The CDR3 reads CASSRTGGGNEQFF.

The CDR3 loop reads CASSLRQFYGYTF. The chain has TRBV11-3 and TRBJ1-2. The CDR3 has 13 amino acids. Germline V CDR1 and CDR2: SGHNT, YENEEA.

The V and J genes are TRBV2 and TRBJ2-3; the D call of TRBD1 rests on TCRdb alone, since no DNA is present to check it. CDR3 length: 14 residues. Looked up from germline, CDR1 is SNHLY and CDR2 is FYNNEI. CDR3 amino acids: CASLRDKNTDTQYF. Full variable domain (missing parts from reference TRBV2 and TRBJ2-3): EPEVTQTPSHQVTQMGQEVILRCVPISNHLYFYWYRQILGQKVEFLVSFYNNEISEKSEIFDDQFSVERPDGSNFTLKIRSTKLEDSAMYFCASLRDKNTDTQYFGPGTRLTVL.

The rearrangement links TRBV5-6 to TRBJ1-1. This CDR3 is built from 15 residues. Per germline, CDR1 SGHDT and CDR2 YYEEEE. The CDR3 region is CASSWLTVLGTEAFF. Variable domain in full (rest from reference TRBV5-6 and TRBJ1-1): DAGVTQSPTHLIKTRGQQVTLRCSPKSGHDTVSWYQQALGQGPQFIFQYYEEEERQRGNFPDRFSGHQFPNYSSELNVNALLLGDSALYLCASSWLTVLGTEAFFGQGTRLTVV.

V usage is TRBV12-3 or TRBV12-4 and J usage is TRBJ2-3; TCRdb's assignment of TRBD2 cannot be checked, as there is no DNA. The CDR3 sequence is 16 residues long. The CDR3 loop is CASSLLAGGGADTQYF.